Shown below are 12 T cell receptor beta chains from a single sample sequenced in a study of blood T cell repertoires in COVID-19. Sequencing used immunoSEQ multiplex PCR; TCRdb keeps in-frame clones, though not all of them. The sample lists about 130,000 clones, just over 75% seen once, with 11% in the top ten. Source material: peripheral blood. All receptors come from a human donor in a cohort sampled during active COVID-19.

The chain employs TRBV12-3 or TRBV12-4 and TRBJ2-5; perhaps TRBD1 as D (5 bases). The V gene lost 2 bases and the J gene lost 4 bases, with 8 bases spanning the gap. This CDR3 is 13 amino acids long. CDR3 sequence (DNA): TGTGCCAGCAGTTTATTAGGGGTAGAGACCCAGTACTTC. This translates into CASSLLGVETQYF.

The chain has TRBV6-5 and TRBJ2-1; 10 nucleotides align to TRBD2. V trimming: 2 bases; J trimming: 4 bases; junction bases outside the gene matches: 5. The CDR3 loop spans 16 amino acids. Germline V gives CDR1 MNHEY, CDR2 SVGAGI. The CDR3 bases are TGTGCCAGCAGTTACCCCTCAGCGGGGGGGTACAATGAGCAGTTCTTC. It specifies CASSYPSAGGYNEQFF.

The gene calls are TRBV5-1 and TRBJ2-5; 8 nucleotides agree with TRBD2. V dropped 2 bases and J dropped 1; count of bases not matched to a gene: 4. The CDR3 runs 15 residues. Germline assignment: CDR1 SGHRS and CDR2 YFSETQ. CDR3 in amino acids: CASSLSGGPQETQYF. As DNA, the CDR3 is TGCGCCAGCAGCTTAAGCGGGGGTCCCCAAGAGACCCAGTACTTC.

This clone showed up just a few times. J is TRBJ1-5 and V is TRBV19; D is unclear. CDR1 LNHDA and CDR2 SQIVND come from the germline V gene (reference sequence). The CDR3 contains 16 residues. V lost 3 bases to trimming and J lost 2 bases, with 14 bases between them. The CDR3 loop is CASSIFMREGNQPQHF. CDR3 nucleotides: TGTGCCAGTAGTATCTTTATGAGAGAGGGCAATCAGCCCCAGCATTTT.

This clone was picked up a small number of times. The chain joins TRBV19 to TRBJ2-1, with 12 bases that match TRBD2. After removal of 5 bases from V and 6 bases from J, the junction contained 5 bases not matched to a gene. CDR3 length equals 15 residues. Per the germline V gene, CDR1 is LNHDA and CDR2 is SQIVND (reference sequence). The CDR3 sequence: CASSGWTSGVNEQFF. The CDR3 DNA reads TGTGCCAGTAGTGGGTGGACTAGCGGGGTCAATGAGCAGTTCTTC.

J is TRBJ2-3 and V is TRBV4-2, with 10 bases that match TRBD2. The junction had 6 bases not matched to a gene; V was cut back by 0 bases and J by 3 bases. The CDR3 is 17 amino acids. Germline V lookup: CDR1 LGHNA, CDR2 YNFKEQ. This CDR3 is CASSQDPGTSETDTQYF. As DNA, the CDR3 is TGTGCCAGCAGCCAAGATCCTGGGACTAGCGAAACAGATACGCAGTATTTT.

The J gene is TRBJ1-6, the V gene TRBV7-9, with no clear D. CDR1 and CDR2 from the germline V gene are SEHNR and FQNEAQ (reference sequence). V was trimmed by 5 bases and J by 7 bases, leaving 12 bases between them. This CDR3 region has 14 residues. CDR3 region: CASSPGRENSPLHF. Written as DNA, the CDR3 is TGTGCCAGCAGCCCAGGACGGGAGAATTCACCCCTCCACTTT.

The chain couples TRBV28 to TRBJ1-2; TRBD1 is a possible D gene (5 bases). Deletions cut 8 bases from V and 1 base from J, with 14 bases between. Germline values: CDR1 MDHEN, CDR2 SYDVKM. The CDR3 loop spans 14 amino acids. The CDR3 DNA sequence: TGTGCCAGCTCCCTGGACGGGGGTAACTATGGCTACACCTTC. Its protein product is CASSLDGGNYGYTF.

This chain uses TRBV5-1 with TRBJ2-5, with 10 bases that match TRBD2. V shed 1 base and J 1 base; nucleotides not matched to a gene: 4. CDR1 and CDR2 (germline): SGHRS, YFSETQ. The CDR3 contains 16 residues. The CDR3 loop reads CASSLLASGGQETQYF. In DNA form, the CDR3 reads TGCGCCAGCAGCTTGCTCGCTAGCGGGGGCCAAGAGACCCAGTACTTC. Looking up the rest from reference TRBV5-1 and TRBJ2-5 gives the full variable domain: KAGVTQTPRYLIKTRGQQVTLSCSPISGHRSVSWYQQTPGQGLQFLFEYFSETQRNKGNFPGRFSGRQFSNSRSEMNVSTLELGDSALYLCASSLLASGGQETQYFGPGTRLLVL.

This CDR3 reads CASSLGVGTGELYEQYF. CDR3 in DNA: TGTGCCAGCAGCTTAGGGGTGGGGACAGGGGAACTCTACGAGCAGTACTTC. The chain combines TRBV11-2 with TRBJ2-7; 10 bases align to TRBD1. V lost 1 base, J lost 3 bases, and 9 bases stayed unmatched. The length of the CDR3 is 17 residues. Germline V lookup: CDR1 SGHAT, CDR2 FQNNGV.

In its sample, this clone was seen once. The V call is TRBV3-1 (or the pseudogene TRBV3-2), the J call TRBJ1-2, with D possibly matching TRBD1 (5 bases). This CDR3 comprises 15 residues. V was clipped by 0 bases and J by 0 bases, with 8 bases between them. Germline CDR1 and CDR2: LGHDT and YNNKEL (reference sequence). The CDR3 sequence is CASSQDWGANYGYTF. The CDR3 DNA is TGTGCCAGCAGCCAAGATTGGGGGGCTAACTATGGCTACACCTTC.

V usage is TRBV2 and J usage is TRBJ2-7; tentatively, D is TRBD1 (5 bases). Germline CDR1 and CDR2: SNHLY and FYNNEI. The CDR3 covers 14 residues. V lost 3 bases and J 3 bases, leaving 12 bases between the germline ends. The CDR3 loop reads CASSEGPGIYEQYF. The CDR3, as DNA: TGTGCCAGCAGTGAGGGGCCCGGTATCTACGAGCAGTACTTC.